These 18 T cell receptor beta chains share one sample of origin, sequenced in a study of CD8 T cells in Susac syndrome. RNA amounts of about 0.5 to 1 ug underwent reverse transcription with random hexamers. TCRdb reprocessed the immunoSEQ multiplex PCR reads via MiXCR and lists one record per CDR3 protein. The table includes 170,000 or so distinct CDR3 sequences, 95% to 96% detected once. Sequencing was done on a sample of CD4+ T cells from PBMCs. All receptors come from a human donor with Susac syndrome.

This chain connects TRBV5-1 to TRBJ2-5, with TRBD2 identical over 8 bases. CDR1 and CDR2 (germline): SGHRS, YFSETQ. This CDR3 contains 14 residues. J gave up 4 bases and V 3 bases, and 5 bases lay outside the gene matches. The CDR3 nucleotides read TGCGCCAGCAGCTGGGAGGGACTAGGAGAGACCCAGTACTTC. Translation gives CASSWEGLGETQYF.

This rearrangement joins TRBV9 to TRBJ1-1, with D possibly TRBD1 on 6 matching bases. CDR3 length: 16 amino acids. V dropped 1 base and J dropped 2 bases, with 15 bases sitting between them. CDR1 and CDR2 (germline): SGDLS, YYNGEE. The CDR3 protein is CASSVSVGGRNTEAFF. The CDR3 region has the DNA TGTGCCAGCAGCGTATCCGTGGGGGGGCGAAACACTGAAGCTTTCTTT.

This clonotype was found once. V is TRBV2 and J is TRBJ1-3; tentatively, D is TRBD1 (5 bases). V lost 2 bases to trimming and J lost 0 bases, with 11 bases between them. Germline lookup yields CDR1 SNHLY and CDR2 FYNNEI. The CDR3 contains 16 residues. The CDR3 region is CASSETDSRSGNTIYF. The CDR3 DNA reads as TGTGCCAGCAGTGAAACCGACAGCCGCTCTGGAAACACCATATATTTT.

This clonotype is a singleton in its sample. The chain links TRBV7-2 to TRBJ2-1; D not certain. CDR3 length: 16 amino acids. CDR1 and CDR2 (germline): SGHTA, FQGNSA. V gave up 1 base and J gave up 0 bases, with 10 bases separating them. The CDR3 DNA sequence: TGTGCCAGCAGCTTAGACGGGCGAAGCTCCTACAATGAGCAGTTCTTC. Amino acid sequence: CASSLDGRSSYNEQFF.

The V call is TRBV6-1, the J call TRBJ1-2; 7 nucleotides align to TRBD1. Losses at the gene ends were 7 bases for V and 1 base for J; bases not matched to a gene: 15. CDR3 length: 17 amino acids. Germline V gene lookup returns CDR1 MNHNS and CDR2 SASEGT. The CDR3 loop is CASTVTGGQTLNYGYTF. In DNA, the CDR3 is TGTGCCAGCACTGTTACGGGGGGACAGACGCTTAACTATGGCTACACCTTC.

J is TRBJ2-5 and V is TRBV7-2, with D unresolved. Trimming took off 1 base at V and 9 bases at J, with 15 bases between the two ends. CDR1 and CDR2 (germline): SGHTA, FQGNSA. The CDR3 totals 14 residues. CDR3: CASSLESGLKPQYF. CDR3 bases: TGTGCCAGCAGCTTAGAATCCGGGTTGAAGCCCCAGTACTTC. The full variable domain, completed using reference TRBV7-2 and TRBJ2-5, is GAGVSQSPSNKVTEKGKDVELRCDPISGHTALYWYRQSLGQGLEFLIYFQGNSAPDKSGLPSDRFSAERTGGSVSTLTIQRTQQEDSAVYLCASSLESGLKPQYFGPGTRLLVL.

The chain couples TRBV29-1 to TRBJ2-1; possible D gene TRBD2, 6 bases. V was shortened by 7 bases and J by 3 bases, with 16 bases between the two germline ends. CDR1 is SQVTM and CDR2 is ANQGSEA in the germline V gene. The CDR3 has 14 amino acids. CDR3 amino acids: CSGTGVGYYNEQFF. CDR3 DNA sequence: TGCAGCGGCACGGGAGTAGGTTACTACAATGAGCAGTTCTTC.

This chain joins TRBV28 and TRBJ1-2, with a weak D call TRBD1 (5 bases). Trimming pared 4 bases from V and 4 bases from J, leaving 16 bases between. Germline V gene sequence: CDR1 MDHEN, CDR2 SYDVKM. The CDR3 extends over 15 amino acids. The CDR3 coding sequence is TGTGCCAGCAGTTCCGGACATACACCCCCCTATGGCTACACCTTC. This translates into CASSSGHTPPYGYTF.

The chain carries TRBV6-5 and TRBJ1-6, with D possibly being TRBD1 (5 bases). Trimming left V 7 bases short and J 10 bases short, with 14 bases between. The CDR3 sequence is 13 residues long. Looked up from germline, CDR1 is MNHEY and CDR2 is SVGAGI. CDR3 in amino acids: CASNGEGRSPLHF. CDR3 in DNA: TGTGCCAGCAACGGAGAGGGGCGCTCACCCCTCCACTTT.

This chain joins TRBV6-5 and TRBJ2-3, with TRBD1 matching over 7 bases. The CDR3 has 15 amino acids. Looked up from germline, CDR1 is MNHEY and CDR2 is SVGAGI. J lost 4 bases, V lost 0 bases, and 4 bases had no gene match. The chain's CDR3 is CASSYSQGRADTQYF. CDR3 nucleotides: TGTGCCAGCAGTTACTCACAGGGGCGGGCAGATACGCAGTATTTT.

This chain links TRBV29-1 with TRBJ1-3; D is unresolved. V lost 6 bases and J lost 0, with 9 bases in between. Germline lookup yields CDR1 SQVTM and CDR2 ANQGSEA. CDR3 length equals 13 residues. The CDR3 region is CSVAAFSGNTIYF. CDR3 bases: TGCAGCGTGGCGGCCTTCTCTGGAAACACCATATATTTT.

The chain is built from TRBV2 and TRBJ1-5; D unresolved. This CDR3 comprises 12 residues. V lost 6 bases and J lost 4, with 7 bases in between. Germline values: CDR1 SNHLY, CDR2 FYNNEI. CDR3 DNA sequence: TGTGCCAGCAGGGCTCCTAATCAGCCCCAGCATTTT. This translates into CASRAPNQPQHF.

CDR3 amino acids: CASRGQPNTEAFF. The CDR3 region has the DNA TGTGCCAGCAGGGGACAGCCTAACACTGAAGCTTTCTTT. The chain employs TRBV2 and TRBJ1-1, with 7 bases lining up with TRBD1. Germline values: CDR1 SNHLY, CDR2 FYNNEI. This CDR3 contains 13 residues. Trimming took 6 bases from V and 2 from J; bases not matched to a gene: 3.

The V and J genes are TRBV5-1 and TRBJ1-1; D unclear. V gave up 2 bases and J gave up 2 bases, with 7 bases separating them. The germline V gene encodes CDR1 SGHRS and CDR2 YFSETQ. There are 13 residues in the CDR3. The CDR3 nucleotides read TGCGCCAGCAGCTTCTACGGCAACACTGAAGCTTTCTTT. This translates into CASSFYGNTEAFF.

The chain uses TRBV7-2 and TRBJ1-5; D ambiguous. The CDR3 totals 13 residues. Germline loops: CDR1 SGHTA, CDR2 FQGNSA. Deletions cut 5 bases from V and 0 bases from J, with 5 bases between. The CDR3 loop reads CASSRNSNQPQHF. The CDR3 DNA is TGTGCCAGCAGCCGTAATAGCAATCAGCCCCAGCATTTT. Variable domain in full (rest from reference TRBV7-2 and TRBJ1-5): GAGVSQSPSNKVTEKGKDVELRCDPISGHTALYWYRQSLGQGLEFLIYFQGNSAPDKSGLPSDRFSAERTGGSVSTLTIQRTQQEDSAVYLCASSRNSNQPQHFGDGTRLSIL.

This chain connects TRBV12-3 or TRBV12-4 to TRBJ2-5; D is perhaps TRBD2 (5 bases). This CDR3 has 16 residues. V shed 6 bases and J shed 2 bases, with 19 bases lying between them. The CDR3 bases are TGTGCCAGCAGCCCTCACCCTTTAGCGAGTCAAGAGACCCAGTACTTC. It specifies CASSPHPLASQETQYF.

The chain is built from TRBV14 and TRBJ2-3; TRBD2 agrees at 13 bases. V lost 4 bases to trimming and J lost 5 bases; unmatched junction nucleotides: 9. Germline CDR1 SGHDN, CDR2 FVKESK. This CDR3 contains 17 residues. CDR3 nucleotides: TGTGCCAGCAGCCCCGGACTAGCGGGAGTTCGAGGAGATACGCAGTATTTT. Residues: CASSPGLAGVRGDTQYF.

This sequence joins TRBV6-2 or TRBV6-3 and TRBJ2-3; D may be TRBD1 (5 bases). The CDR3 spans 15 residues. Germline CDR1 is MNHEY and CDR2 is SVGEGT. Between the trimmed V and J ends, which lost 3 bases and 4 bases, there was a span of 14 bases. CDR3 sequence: CASSYRTKPADTQYF. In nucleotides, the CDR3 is TGTGCCAGCAGTTATAGGACAAAGCCCGCAGATACGCAGTATTTT.